These 13 T cell receptor beta chains were sequenced from one sample in a study of Ad26.COV2.S vaccination and SARS-CoV-2 variants. The protocol was immunoSEQ multiplex PCR, while the TCRdb copy is restricted to in-frame clones and leaves out a portion. Among about 350,000 clones listed, around 89% were seen once. Treatment noted: around 19 received Ad26.COV2.S at low or high dose, single or two shots; five or six received placebo; per-sample allocation not given. Collection of the samples took place on day 63 after the first injection of vaccine or placebo. Sequenced here: peripheral blood, sampled in a trial of Ad26.COV2.S vaccine versus placebo. The receptors shown here come from a person between 18 and 65 years old who received the Ad26.COV2.S COVID-19 vaccine or a placebo.

This chain joins TRBV4-3 and TRBJ2-5, with TRBD2 matching over 9 bases. The J segment lost 8 bases and the V segment lost 0 bases, leaving 16 bases of the junction unmatched. Germline lookup yields CDR1 LGHNA and CDR2 YSLEER. The CDR3 consists of 18 residues. This chain's CDR3 is CASSQESVAGAGGGTQYF. The DNA of the CDR3 is TGCGCCAGCAGCCAAGAATCAGTAGCGGGGGCAGGTGGTGGAACCCAGTACTTC.

This chain joins TRBV19 and TRBJ1-3; 8 bases line up with TRBD1. Germline CDR1 and CDR2: LNHDA and SQIVND (reference sequence). The V and J ends lost 5 bases and 2 bases, in that order; junction bases with no gene match: 5. The CDR3 spans 15 residues. DNA of the CDR3: TGTGCCAGTAGTTCACGGACAGGGCCTGGAAACACCATATATTTT. Protein: CASSSRTGPGNTIYF.

The CDR3 spells CASSVGTSGRLETQYF. The CDR3 coding sequence is TGTGCCAGCAGCGTAGGGACTAGCGGGAGGTTGGAGACCCAGTACTTC. The chain recombines TRBV9 with TRBJ2-5, with 14 bases that match TRBD2. V dropped 0 bases and J dropped 5; count of bases not matched to a gene: 3. The germline V gene has CDR1 SGDLS and CDR2 YYNGEE. This CDR3 contains 16 residues.

The chain carries TRBV9 and TRBJ1-6; D not certain. The V end lost 0 bases, the J end lost 7 bases, and 11 bases lay between the germline ends. CDR1 SGDLS and CDR2 YYNGEE come from the germline V gene. The CDR3 loop spans 15 amino acids. CDR3 sequence: CASSVDDGINSPLHF. The DNA for the CDR3 is TGTGCCAGCAGCGTAGATGACGGAATAAATTCACCCCTCCACTTT.

This rearrangement joins TRBV7-6 to TRBJ2-1; possibly TRBD1 or TRBD2 for D (5 bases each). The CDR3 sequence is 16 residues long. The V and J ends lost 2 bases and 2 bases respectively, with 13 bases between them. Germline CDR1 reads SGHVS; CDR2 reads FNYEAQ. CDR3 DNA: TGTGCCAGCAGCTTATACGGGGCTGATGCCTACAATGAGCAGTTCTTC. This translates into CASSLYGADAYNEQFF.

This clone was recorded a few times. This chain joins TRBV5-1 and TRBJ1-1; D possibly corresponds to TRBD1 (5 bases). V was trimmed by 0 bases and J by 6 bases, leaving 9 bases between them. The CDR3 is made up of 13 amino acids. CDR1 and CDR2 from the germline V gene are SGHRS and YFSETQ. CDR3 DNA sequence: TGCGCCAGCAGCTTGGGCCGGGGCTCTGAAGCTTTCTTT. It yields the protein CASSLGRGSEAFF.

The chain couples TRBV5-4 to TRBJ2-3; maybe TRBD1 (6 bases). Deletions cut 4 bases from V and 5 bases from J, with 17 bases between. Germline V lookup: CDR1 SGHNT, CDR2 YYREEE (reference sequence). This CDR3 region has 15 residues. The CDR3 sequence: CASSPEGHNEDTQYF. The CDR3 nucleotides read TGTGCCAGCAGCCCCGAGGGACATAATGAAGATACGCAGTATTTT.

The genes are TRBV6-5 and TRBJ1-4, with D perhaps matching TRBD1 (5 bases). The CDR3 sequence is 12 residues long. CDR1 MNHEY and CDR2 SVGAGI come from the germline V gene. V was pared by 0 bases and J by 11 bases, with 7 bases between. CDR3 sequence (DNA): TGTGCCAGCAGTTACTCAGGGACCAAACTGTTTTTT. Its protein is CASSYSGTKLFF.

The rearrangement uses TRBV7-2 and TRBJ2-7; unclear D gene. The CDR3 totals 15 residues. In germline, CDR1 is SGHTA, CDR2 FQGNSA. With 1 base removed from V and 3 bases from J, the gap between germline ends came to 13 bases. DNA for the CDR3: TGTGCCAGCAGCTTAGGGCAGGCCAGAAACTACGAGCAGTACTTC. This sequence encodes CASSLGQARNYEQYF. The full variable domain, in which reference TRBV7-2 and TRBJ2-7 provide the parts outside the CDR3, is GAGVSQSPSNKVTEKGKDVELRCDPISGHTALYWYRQSLGQGLEFLIYFQGNSAPDKSGLPSDRFSAERTGGSVSTLTIQRTQQEDSAVYLCASSLGQARNYEQYFGPGTRLTVT.

The chain recombines TRBV11-2 with TRBJ1-2, with TRBD1 matching over 9 bases. This CDR3 contains 13 residues. The V gene's germline CDR1 is SGHAT and CDR2 FQNNGV. V was pared by 6 bases and J by 7 bases, with 6 bases of the junction left unmatched. CDR3 DNA: TGTGCCAGCAGGTTTACAGGGGGCTTTGGCTACACCTTC. Translation gives CASRFTGGFGYTF.

The chain recombines TRBV5-1 with TRBJ2-1; TRBD2 agrees at 11 bases. The CDR3 loop spans 20 amino acids. Germline trimming cut 4 bases from V and 0 bases from J; bases unmatched to any gene: 15. Germline loops: CDR1 SGHRS, CDR2 YFSETQ. The CDR3 protein is CASSLGLAGGIRSSYNEQFF. The CDR3 DNA follows: TGCGCCAGCAGCCTTGGGCTAGCGGGAGGAATAAGGAGCTCCTACAATGAGCAGTTCTTC. Filled out from reference TRBV5-1 and TRBJ2-1, the complete variable domain reads KAGVTQTPRYLIKTRGQQVTLSCSPISGHRSVSWYQQTPGQGLQFLFEYFSETQRNKGNFPGRFSGRQFSNSRSEMNVSTLELGDSALYLCASSLGLAGGIRSSYNEQFFGPGTRLTVL.

The chain uses TRBV6-5 and TRBJ1-4; D is uncertain. The germline V and J ends were trimmed by 6 bases and 5 bases, with 16 bases remaining between them. The CDR3 extends over 15 amino acids. CDR1 is MNHEY, CDR2 SVGAGI, per germline. The CDR3 is CASRAMNLRNEKLFF. CDR3 nucleotide sequence: TGTGCCAGCAGGGCCATGAATCTCAGGAATGAAAAACTGTTTTTT.

The chain combines TRBV25-1 with TRBJ1-4, with TRBD1 matching over 7 bases. The J segment lost 7 bases and the V segment lost 2 bases, leaving 4 bases of the junction unmatched. CDR1 is MGHDK and CDR2 is SYGVNS in the germline V gene. This CDR3 spans 14 amino acids. CDR3 sequence (DNA): TGTGCCAGCAGTGAAGGACAGGTTTTTGAAAAACTGTTTTTT. Translating it yields CASSEGQVFEKLFF.